This TCR beta chain came from a study of regulatory T cells in long-lasting Graves disease. Whole-study findings and limits: Sharing of public clonotypes was greater in persistent patients (approximately 2,700) than in new patients (roughly 970). Accuracy might have suffered from few samples.

To note about this clonotype: Its antigen is as yet unknown.

TCR beta libraries were built with iRepertoire HTBI primers and Arm-PCR of CDR3 regions. TCRdb redid the calling of the multiplex PCR reads with MiXCR, one entry per CDR3 protein. The sample carries 300,000 to 400,000 distinct CDR3 sequences, over 15% recorded once. The time point was: newly diagnosed GD, antithyroid drugs for less than 3 months. RNA isolated from PBMCs was used to make the TCR library. This sample also appeared in a second study, on T cells in Graves' hyperthyroidism and ophthalmopathy. From that study: The TCR CDR3 was amplified in a first-round RT-PCR using the HTBI primer set.

The sample was peripheral blood mononuclear cells (PBMCs), taken at new diagnosis, from a patient treated with antithyroid drugs. This receptor was identified in a middle-aged man with Graves disease.

The CDR3 DNA follows: TGTGCCACCAGTGATCGGCAGGCCGCGGAGCCCCAGCATTTT. This sequence encodes CATSDRQAAEPQHF. The rearrangement links TRBV24-1 to TRBJ1-5; D is unclear. Germline values: CDR1 KGHDR, CDR2 SFDVKD. The germline V and J ends were trimmed by 3 bases and 8 bases, with 13 bases remaining between them. CDR3 length: 14 residues.